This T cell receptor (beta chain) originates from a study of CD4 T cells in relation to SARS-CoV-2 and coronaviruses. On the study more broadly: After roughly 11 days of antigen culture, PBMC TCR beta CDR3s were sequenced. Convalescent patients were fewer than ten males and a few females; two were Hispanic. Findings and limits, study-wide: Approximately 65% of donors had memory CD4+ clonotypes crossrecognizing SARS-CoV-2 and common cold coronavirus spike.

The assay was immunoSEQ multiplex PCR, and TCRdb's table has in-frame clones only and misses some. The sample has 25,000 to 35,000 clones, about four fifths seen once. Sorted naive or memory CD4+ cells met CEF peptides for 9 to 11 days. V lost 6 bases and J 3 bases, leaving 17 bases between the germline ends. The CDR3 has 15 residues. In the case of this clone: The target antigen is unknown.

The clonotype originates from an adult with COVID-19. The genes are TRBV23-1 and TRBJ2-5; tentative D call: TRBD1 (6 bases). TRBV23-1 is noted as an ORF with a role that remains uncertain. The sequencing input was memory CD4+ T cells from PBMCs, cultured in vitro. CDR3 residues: CASSQDEGTKETQYF. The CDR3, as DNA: TGCGCCAGCAGCCAAGACGAGGGGACAAAAGAGACCCAGTACTTC.